This TCR beta chain was found in a study of a mutant IDH1 vaccine in newly diagnosed glioma. Looking at the study overall: Treated patients were about 60% male, around 40% female, mean age 40.4 years. The therapy given earlier, which was standard therapy, consisted of radiotherapy, temozolomide, or both, and most of the patients received both. Study observations and caveats: Among top peripheral T cell clonotypes, changes seemed unrelated to pseudoprogression.

Measured with immunoSEQ multiplex PCR; TCRdb has only the in-frame clones, and not every one. Of tens of thousands of clones in the sample, approximately 76% were seen once. The CDR3 consists of 14 residues. V lost 7 bases and J 2 bases, leaving 11 bases between the germline ends. Germline loops: CDR1 MNHEY, CDR2 SVGAGI. A note on this clone: Its antigen is as yet unknown.

The time point denotes: week 23, last vaccination. Doses consisted of 300 ug of mutant IDH1 20-mer peptide each, paired with topical imiquimod. V and J are TRBV6-5 and TRBJ2-2, with D perhaps TRBD1 (6 bases). Here the sequenced sample was PBMCs, taken from a glioma patient whose treatment included an IDH1 peptide vaccine. This sequence was found in a man between 50 and 59 years old with glioma. This CDR3 is CASTRTVNTGELFF. DNA of the CDR3: TGTGCCAGCACCAGGACAGTCAACACCGGGGAGCTGTTTTTT.